A selection of T cell receptor beta chains follows, all from one sample in a study of vaccination and CD4 T cells after COVID-19. Antigen specificity for these receptors is unknown. TCRdb ran MiXCR on the PCR reads and lists one entry per CDR3 protein. The repertoire includes approximately 9,500 distinct CDR3 sequences, about 43% of them detected once, and around 12% sits in the top ten. Sequenced input: CD4+ T cells from blood, cultured in vitro. The source of these receptors is a human donor in good health. CDR3s include the opening cysteine and the closing phenylalanine or tryptophan. Fields, in order: D gene, CDR3 length, J gene, clone size, V gene, CDR3 protein, CDR3 DNA. A D gene is named only where the DNA matches it firmly. Rows give clone size only sometimes, using once, few, many, or a class for an expanded clone.

d_gene: .; len: 12; j_gene: TRBJ1-1; abundance: .; v_gene: TRBV6-2/TRBV6-3; CDR3aa: CASSYVGTEAFF; CDR3nt: TGTGCCAGCAGTTACGTGGGAACTGAAGCTTTCTTT
d_gene: TRBD1; len: 16; j_gene: TRBJ1-5; abundance: few; v_gene: TRBV6-1; CDR3aa: CASSEWLRGAERTQHF; CDR3nt: TGTGCCAGCAGTGAATGGCTCAGGGGGGCGGAACGGACCCAGCATTTT
d_gene: .; len: 14; j_gene: TRBJ2-7; abundance: .; v_gene: TRBV7-9; CDR3aa: CASSLGGRTYEQYF; CDR3nt: TGTGCCAGCAGCTTAGGTGGTAGGACCTACGAGCAGTACTTC
d_gene: .; len: 13; j_gene: TRBJ2-7; abundance: few; v_gene: TRBV27; CDR3aa: CASSLQGPYEQYF; CDR3nt: TGTGCCAGCAGTCTACAGGGACCCTACGAGCAGTACTTC
d_gene: TRBD2; len: 13; j_gene: TRBJ2-7; abundance: .; v_gene: TRBV29-1; CDR3aa: CSAQTGGGHEQYF; CDR3nt: TGCAGCGCGCAGACGGGGGGAGGACACGAGCAGTACTTC
d_gene: .; len: 15; j_gene: TRBJ2-1; abundance: .; v_gene: TRBV15; CDR3aa: CATSRDRASPREQFF; CDR3nt: TGTGCCACCAGCAGAGATCGCGCTAGCCCTAGGGAGCAGTTCTTC
d_gene: TRBD2; len: 14; j_gene: TRBJ2-7; abundance: few; v_gene: TRBV20-1; CDR3aa: CSASSSSGSYEQYF; CDR3nt: TGCAGTGCTAGTTCGTCTAGCGGTTCCTACGAGCAGTACTTC
d_gene: .; len: 16; j_gene: TRBJ2-7; abundance: .; v_gene: TRBV9; CDR3aa: CASSAHHLPGAYEQYF; CDR3nt: TGTGCCAGCAGCGCGCACCACTTACCGGGGGCGTACGAGCAGTACTTC
d_gene: .; len: 16; j_gene: TRBJ2-6; abundance: .; v_gene: TRBV27; CDR3aa: CASSLGLPSGANVLTF; CDR3nt: TGTGCCAGCAGTTTAGGACTCCCCTCTGGGGCCAACGTCCTGACTTTC
d_gene: TRBD2; len: 16; j_gene: TRBJ2-2; abundance: .; v_gene: TRBV5-1; CDR3aa: CASSPAAGSSTGELFF; CDR3nt: TGCGCCAGCAGCCCAGCAGCGGGGAGTAGCACCGGGGAGCTGTTTTTT
d_gene: .; len: 13; j_gene: TRBJ2-7; abundance: few; v_gene: TRBV20-1; CDR3aa: CSARGDTSYEQYF; CDR3nt: TGCAGTGCTAGAGGGGACACATCCTACGAGCAGTACTTC
d_gene: TRBD2; len: 15; j_gene: TRBJ2-7; abundance: .; v_gene: TRBV7-2; CDR3aa: CASSLGGSGKYEQYF; CDR3nt: TGTGCCAGCAGCTTAGGGGGTAGCGGGAAATACGAGCAGTACTTC
d_gene: .; len: 16; j_gene: TRBJ1-3; abundance: few; v_gene: TRBV20-1; CDR3aa: CSARDSPGPSGNTIYF; CDR3nt: TGCAGTGCTAGAGATAGTCCGGGACCCTCTGGAAACACCATATATTTT
d_gene: TRBD2; len: 16; j_gene: TRBJ2-5; abundance: .; v_gene: TRBV19; CDR3aa: CASSKASGRFSETQYF; CDR3nt: TGTGCCAGTAGTAAAGCTAGCGGGAGGTTCTCAGAGACCCAGTACTTC
d_gene: TRBD1; len: 14; j_gene: TRBJ2-3; abundance: few; v_gene: TRBV5-8; CDR3aa: CASSWDRGTDTQYF; CDR3nt: TGTGCCAGCAGCTGGGACAGGGGCACAGATACGCAGTATTTT
d_gene: .; len: 14; j_gene: TRBJ1-2; abundance: few; v_gene: TRBV19; CDR3aa: CASSIVSREHGYTF; CDR3nt: TGTGCCAGTAGTATAGTTTCCAGGGAGCATGGCTACACCTTC
d_gene: .; len: 16; j_gene: TRBJ2-5; abundance: .; v_gene: TRBV20-1; CDR3aa: CSARDPGTGRPETQYF; CDR3nt: TGCAGTGCTAGAGACCCAGGGACGGGCCGTCCGGAGACCCAGTACTTC
d_gene: .; len: 15; j_gene: TRBJ2-1; abundance: .; v_gene: TRBV5-1; CDR3aa: CASSLGTFSYNEQFF; CDR3nt: TGCGCCAGCAGCTTGGGGACTTTCTCCTACAATGAGCAGTTCTTC
d_gene: .; len: 14; j_gene: TRBJ2-5; abundance: few; v_gene: TRBV2; CDR3aa: CASTRTSIQETQYF; CDR3nt: TGTGCCAGCACCAGGACCTCCATCCAAGAGACCCAGTACTTC
d_gene: .; len: 15; j_gene: TRBJ2-2; abundance: few; v_gene: TRBV20-1; CDR3aa: CSARDLRGNTGELFF; CDR3nt: TGCAGTGCTAGAGACCTCAGGGGGAACACCGGGGAGCTGTTTTTT
d_gene: .; len: 13; j_gene: TRBJ1-1; abundance: .; v_gene: TRBV5-5; CDR3aa: CASSLRGLAEAFF; CDR3nt: TGTGCCAGCAGCTTGAGGGGGTTAGCTGAAGCTTTCTTT
d_gene: TRBD1; len: 16; j_gene: TRBJ1-1; abundance: .; v_gene: TRBV10-3; CDR3aa: CAIRAGGTGRNTEAFF; CDR3nt: TGTGCCATCAGGGCGGGTGGGACAGGTAGGAACACTGAAGCTTTCTTT
d_gene: .; len: 12; j_gene: TRBJ2-5; abundance: .; v_gene: TRBV6-1; CDR3aa: CASTPSWETQYF; CDR3nt: TGTGCCAGCACCCCGTCATGGGAGACCCAGTACTTC
d_gene: .; len: 12; j_gene: TRBJ1-5; abundance: .; v_gene: TRBV28; CDR3aa: CASSLGNQPQHF; CDR3nt: TGTGCCAGCAGTTTGGGAAATCAGCCCCAGCATTTT
d_gene: .; len: 16; j_gene: TRBJ2-1; abundance: .; v_gene: TRBV20-1; CDR3aa: CSARDYRTLGGDEQFF; CDR3nt: TGCAGTGCTAGAGATTATCGAACGTTGGGCGGGGATGAGCAGTTCTTC
d_gene: TRBD2; len: 16; j_gene: TRBJ2-3; abundance: .; v_gene: TRBV20-1; CDR3aa: CSVCIAGGMGTDTQYF; CDR3nt: TGCAGTGTATGCATAGCGGGAGGAATGGGCACAGATACGCAGTATTTT
d_gene: .; len: 16; j_gene: TRBJ2-1; abundance: .; v_gene: TRBV7-8; CDR3aa: CASSLVSVGRYNEQFF; CDR3nt: TGTGCCAGCAGCTTAGTATCGGTAGGCCGCTACAATGAGCAGTTCTTC
d_gene: .; len: 13; j_gene: TRBJ2-7; abundance: .; v_gene: TRBV27; CDR3aa: CASSLSIDYEQYF; CDR3nt: TGTGCCAGCAGTTTATCTATCGACTACGAGCAGTACTTC
d_gene: TRBD1; len: 14; j_gene: TRBJ2-2; abundance: .; v_gene: TRBV6-2/TRBV6-3; CDR3aa: CASSPDRETGELFF; CDR3nt: TGTGCCAGCAGTCCCGACAGGGAGACCGGGGAGCTGTTTTTT
d_gene: .; len: 15; j_gene: TRBJ2-7; abundance: few; v_gene: TRBV20-1; CDR3aa: CSARESRTSSYEQYF; CDR3nt: TGCAGTGCTAGAGAGAGCAGGACCAGCTCCTACGAGCAGTACTTC
d_gene: .; len: 23; j_gene: TRBJ1-2; abundance: once; v_gene: TRBV27; CDR3aa: CASTNQTSMYLCASSLVGKGYTF; CDR3nt: .
d_gene: .; len: 14; j_gene: TRBJ1-1; abundance: .; v_gene: TRBV27; CDR3aa: CASSLSGRNTEAFF; CDR3nt: TGTGCCAGCAGTTTATCGGGAAGGAACACTGAAGCTTTCTTT
d_gene: TRBD2; len: 17; j_gene: TRBJ2-2; abundance: .; v_gene: TRBV7-3; CDR3aa: CASSPTREDANTGELFF; CDR3nt: TGTGCCAGCAGCCCCACCCGGGAGGATGCGAACACCGGGGAGCTGTTTTTT
d_gene: .; len: 11; j_gene: TRBJ2-5; abundance: .; v_gene: TRBV10-1; CDR3aa: CASSLQETQYF; CDR3nt: TGCGCCAGCAGCCTACAAGAGACCCAGTACTTC
d_gene: .; len: 12; j_gene: TRBJ1-1; abundance: .; v_gene: TRBV20-1; CDR3aa: CSAAQGGTEAFF; CDR3nt: TGCAGTGCCGCGCAGGGCGGCACTGAAGCTTTCTTT
d_gene: TRBD1; len: 14; j_gene: TRBJ1-2; abundance: few; v_gene: TRBV10-3; CDR3aa: CAISERQGGYGYTF; CDR3nt: TGTGCCATCAGTGAAAGACAGGGAGGCTATGGCTACACCTTC
d_gene: TRBD1; len: 13; j_gene: TRBJ1-2; abundance: .; v_gene: TRBV19; CDR3aa: CASSRGQGNGYTF; CDR3nt: TGTGCCAGTAGTAGGGGACAGGGAAATGGCTACACCTTC